Below, one T cell receptor beta chain is given with its context. Clones were sequenced by immunoSEQ multiplex PCR, and TCRdb holds only the in-frame ones, with some missing. The data show 200,000 to 250,000 clones, with nearly 85% seen just once and about 1.3% held by the top ten. This sample stems from a study of blood T cell repertoires in COVID-19. The CDR3 contains 16 residues. Germline trimming cut 0 bases from V and 8 bases from J; bases unmatched to any gene: 6. Germline V gene lookup returns CDR1 MNHNS and CDR2 SASEGT. The chain employs TRBV6-1 and TRBJ1-4; 10 nucleotides agree with TRBD1. The sample was peripheral blood. This TCR derives from a woman in her twenties or thirties with COVID-19, enrolled during active disease. The CDR3 sequence is CASSEAFRDRGEKLFF. The CDR3 DNA reads TGTGCCAGCAGTGAAGCGTTCCGGGACAGGGGCGAAAAACTGTTTTTT.